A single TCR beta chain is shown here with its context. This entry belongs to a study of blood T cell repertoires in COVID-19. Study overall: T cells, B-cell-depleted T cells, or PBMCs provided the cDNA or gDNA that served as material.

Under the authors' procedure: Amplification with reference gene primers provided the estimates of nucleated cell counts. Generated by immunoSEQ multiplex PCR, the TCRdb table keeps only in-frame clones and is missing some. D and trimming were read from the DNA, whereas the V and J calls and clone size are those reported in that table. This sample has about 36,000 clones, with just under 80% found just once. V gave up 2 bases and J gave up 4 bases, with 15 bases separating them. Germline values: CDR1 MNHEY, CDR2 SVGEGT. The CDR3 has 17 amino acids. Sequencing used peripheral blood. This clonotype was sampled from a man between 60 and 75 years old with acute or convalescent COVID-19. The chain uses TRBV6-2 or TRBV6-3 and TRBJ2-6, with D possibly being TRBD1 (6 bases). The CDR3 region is CASSYLSRGKGANVLTF. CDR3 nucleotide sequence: TGTGCCAGCAGTTACCTATCCAGGGGTAAAGGGGCCAACGTCCTGACTTTC.